This T cell receptor beta chain was sequenced in a study of blood T cell repertoires in COVID-19. V trimming: 0 bases; J trimming: 1 base; junction bases outside the gene matches: 3. The CDR3 has 16 amino acids. Germline CDR1 SGHNT, CDR2 YYREEE (reference sequence). Generated by immunoSEQ multiplex PCR, the TCRdb table keeps only in-frame clones and is missing some. The sample yields under 500,000 clones, 85% to 90% seen once. The origin of this receptor is a man aged 25-40 years who had recovered from COVID-19. Sequenced sample: PBMCs or T cells enriched from blood (not recorded which). This sequence joins TRBV5-4 and TRBJ2-2, with 7 bases fitting TRBD2. DNA for the CDR3: TGTGCCAGCAGCTTGGCCACGGGAGGGAACACCGGGGAGCTGTTTTTT. This sequence encodes CASSLATGGNTGELFF. Supplemented by reference TRBV5-4 and TRBJ2-2, the full variable domain reads ETGVTQSPTHLIKTRGQQVTLRCSSQSGHNTVSWYQQALGQGPQFIFQYYREEENGRGNFPPRFSGLQFPNYSSELNVNALELDDSALYLCASSLATGGNTGELFFGEGSRLTVL.